The TCR beta chain under discussion was sequenced for a study of cytomegalovirus exposure and HLA in healthy donors. Overall study: Of several hundred genotyped donors, about 80% grouped in the Caucasian-associated ancestry cluster. Whole-study results and caveats: Accurate HLA-A and HLA-B prediction from TCR beta sequences was reported for most subjects. It was approximately 150 TCR beta chains that were listed as cytomegalovirus-associated.

V lost 5 bases, J lost 1 base, and 11 bases lay in between. The length of the CDR3 is 14 residues. Looked up from germline, CDR1 is LNHDA and CDR2 is SQIVND (reference sequence). The PCR used 60 Vbeta and 13 Jbeta primers. Libraries were prepared by immunoSEQ multiplex PCR; TCRdb keeps only in-frame clonotypes and omits some of them. Of 150,000 or so clones in the sample, roughly 85% were seen once. A word on this clone: Its target is not known.

This chain joins TRBV19 and TRBJ1-1; possibly TRBD1 for D (5 bases). The TCR comes from a male donor in good health and CMV-seropositive. Sample: PBMCs. CDR3 DNA: TGTGCCAGTAGTCCCCAGGGTGGGAACACTGAAGCTTTCTTT. Translating gives CASSPQGGNTEAFF.